The 26 T cell receptor beta chains below come from one sample, sequenced in a study of cytomegalovirus exposure and HLA in healthy donors. The PCR had 60 Vbeta and 13 Jbeta primers. Method: immunoSEQ multiplex PCR; TCRdb's copy keeps in-frame clones and lacks some. This table holds 180,000 or so clones, 70% to 90% found once. Material: PBMCs. These receptors all come from a man aged 18-30 years in good health and CMV-seropositive.

This clone was observed a handful of times. The chain uses TRBV27 and TRBJ1-1; the D gene is possibly TRBD1 (6 bases). V lost 5 bases and J 1 base, leaving 8 bases between the germline ends. Germline V gives CDR1 MNHEY, CDR2 SMNVEV (reference sequence). The CDR3 loop spans 13 amino acids. The CDR3 reads CASSLGQNTEAFF. DNA for the CDR3: TGTGCCAGCAGTCTGGGACAGAACACTGAAGCTTTCTTT.

This clone was counted once. The chain is built from TRBV7-6 and TRBJ2-1; possibly TRBD1 for D (5 bases). Trimming stripped 5 bases from V and 2 bases from J, with 19 bases between. Germline CDR1 reads SGHVS; CDR2 reads FNYEAQ. This CDR3 comprises 17 residues. This CDR3 reads CASSPHQGGVAYNEQFF. DNA for the CDR3: TGTGCCAGCAGCCCTCATCAGGGTGGGGTTGCCTACAATGAGCAGTTCTTC.

V is TRBV6-6 and J is TRBJ2-7; D may be TRBD1 (5 bases). CDR3 length: 15 residues. The ends were cut back, 2 bases at V and 0 bases at J, with 11 bases in the middle. In germline, CDR1 is MNHNY, CDR2 SVGAGI (reference sequence). The chain's CDR3 is CASSYGAPFSYEQYF. CDR3 bases: TGTGCCAGCAGTTACGGGGCACCATTCTCCTACGAGCAGTACTTC.

The chain employs TRBV7-6 and TRBJ1-1; D unclear. The CDR3 contains 12 residues. V was pared by 2 bases and J by 7 bases, with 8 bases between. Germline loops: CDR1 SGHVS, CDR2 FNYEAQ. In DNA form, the CDR3 reads TGTGCCAGCAGCTTATACGGGAATGAAGCTTTCTTT. It codes for CASSLYGNEAFF.

The V call is TRBV19, the J call TRBJ2-5, with TRBD1 matching over 8 bases. J was trimmed by 5 bases and V by 5 bases; bases with no gene match: 7. The CDR3 covers 14 residues. Germline loops: CDR1 LNHDA, CDR2 SQIVND (reference sequence). CDR3 DNA sequence: TGTGCCAGTAGTTCAGACAGGGGAATGGAGACCCAGTACTTC. Its translation is CASSSDRGMETQYF. Together with reference TRBV19 and TRBJ2-5, the CDR3 gives the full variable domain: DGGITQSPKYLFRKEGQNVTLSCEQNLNHDAMYWYRQDPGQGLRLIYYSQIVNDFQKGDIAEGYSVSREKKESFPLTVTSAQKNPTAFYLCASSSDRGMETQYFGPGTRLLVL.

This clone turned up a few times. The J gene is TRBJ1-3, the V gene TRBV7-9; D may be TRBD1 (6 bases). The CDR3 is made up of 15 amino acids. Germline lookup yields CDR1 SEHNR and CDR2 FQNEAQ (reference sequence). The V gene lost 7 bases and the J gene lost 0 bases, with 13 bases spanning the gap. CDR3 coding DNA: TGTGCCAGCACCGGACAGCGGAGCTCTGGAAACACCATATATTTT. The encoded protein is CASTGQRSSGNTIYF. The entire variable domain, with the rest obtained from reference TRBV7-9 and TRBJ1-3, is as follows: DTGVSQNPRHKITKRGQNVTFRCDPISEHNRLYWYRQTLGQGPEFLTYFQNEAQLEKSRLLSDRFSAERPKGSFSTLEIQRTEQGDSAMYLCASTGQRSSGNTIYFGEGSWLTVV.

This rearrangement joins TRBV6-6 to TRBJ1-2; 7 bases line up with TRBD1. Germline-derived CDR1 and CDR2 are MNHNY and SVGAGI (reference sequence). With 8 bases clipped from V and 8 bases from J, the junction kept 5 bases outside the gene matches. The length of the CDR3 is 11 residues. This chain's CDR3 is CASGSGGGYTF. In nucleotides, the CDR3 is TGTGCCAGCGGCTCAGGGGGAGGCTACACCTTC.

This clone turned up a few times. The chain recombines TRBV7-2 with TRBJ2-5, with D possibly TRBD2 on 7 matching bases. Trimming cost V 0 bases and J 3 bases, with 11 bases left between them. The CDR3 consists of 15 residues. Germline lookup yields CDR1 SGHTA and CDR2 FQGNSA. CDR3 nucleotides: TGTGCCAGCAGCTTAGCGGGGGGGCCGGAAGAGACCCAGTACTTC. This gives the protein CASSLAGGPEETQYF.

The rearrangement joins TRBV5-4 to TRBJ2-3; D gene ambiguous. CDR1 SGHNT and CDR2 YYREEE come from the germline V gene (reference sequence). V shed 1 base and J shed 2 bases, with 8 bases lying between them. The length of the CDR3 is 14 residues. The CDR3 DNA reads as TGTGCCAGCAGCTTGACACGATTCACAGATACGCAGTATTTT. As protein: CASSLTRFTDTQYF.

The V gene is TRBV5-1, the J gene TRBJ2-3, with TRBD2 identical over 11 bases. V was pared by 3 bases and J by 0 bases, with 6 bases of the junction left unmatched. There are 17 residues in the CDR3. CDR1 is SGHRS, CDR2 YFSETQ, per germline. CDR3 in amino acids: CASSSLAGGKSTDTQYF. The CDR3 nucleotides are TGCGCCAGCAGCTCCCTAGCGGGGGGAAAGAGCACAGATACGCAGTATTTT.

V is TRBV7-9 and J is TRBJ1-1, with a possible D match to TRBD1 (6 bases). The V and J ends lost 1 base and 5 bases respectively, with 11 bases between them. The CDR3 has 14 amino acids. Germline lookup yields CDR1 SEHNR and CDR2 FQNEAQ (reference sequence). The CDR3 coding sequence is TGTGCCAGCAGCTTAGTCAGGGGCTTTACTGAAGCTTTCTTT. This translates into CASSLVRGFTEAFF.

This clone was seen only once. CDR3: CSVDDRVDEQFF. CDR3 DNA: TGCAGCGTTGACGACAGGGTGGATGAGCAGTTCTTC. The chain recombines TRBV29-1 with TRBJ2-1; 7 nucleotides line up with TRBD1. V trimming: 3 bases; J trimming: 8 bases; junction bases outside the gene matches: 4. Germline V CDR1 and CDR2: SQVTM, ANQGSEA. The CDR3 totals 12 residues.

The rearrangement uses TRBV5-1 and TRBJ1-2; 12 positions agree with TRBD1. The J segment lost 6 bases and the V segment lost 3 bases, leaving 9 bases of the junction unmatched. Germline CDR1 and CDR2: SGHRS and YFSETQ. This CDR3 region has 16 residues. CDR3 sequence (DNA): TGCGCCAGCAGCTCCGGGACAGGGGGCGTATTAGATGGCTACACCTTC. Its protein product is CASSSGTGGVLDGYTF.

J is TRBJ1-5 and V is TRBV21-1; the table gives TRBD1 as D, unverified against the DNA. TRBV21-1 is reported as a pseudogene. The CDR3 sequence is 12 residues long. The CDR3 bases are TGTGCCAGCAAAGGGGGAAATCAGCCCCAGCATTTT. Translating it yields CASKGGNQPQHF.

The chain recombines TRBV27 with TRBJ2-7, with D uncertain. Per germline, CDR1 MNHEY and CDR2 SMNVEV (reference sequence). CDR3 size: 16 residues. Trimming cost V 3 bases and J 1 base, with 16 bases left between them. CDR3 nucleotide sequence: TGTGCCAGCAGTTTTTCCCAAAGAGACACTTCCTACGAGCAGTACTTC. The encoded protein is CASSFSQRDTSYEQYF.

V and J are TRBV2 and TRBJ2-5; 8 positions match TRBD2. The CDR3 length is 13 residues. The V gene's germline CDR1 is SNHLY and CDR2 FYNNEI. The V and J ends lost 6 bases and 1 base, in that order; junction bases with no gene match: 1. The chain's CDR3 is CASRRGAQETQYF. The CDR3, as DNA: TGTGCCAGCAGGCGGGGGGCCCAAGAGACCCAGTACTTC. The full variable domain, its missing parts supplied by reference TRBV2 and TRBJ2-5, is EPEVTQTPSHQVTQMGQEVILRCVPISNHLYFYWYRQILGQKVEFLVSFYNNEISEKSEIFDDQFSVERPDGSNFTLKIRSTKLEDSAMYFCASRRGAQETQYFGPGTRLLVL.

This clone showed up just once. DNA for the CDR3: TGTGCCAGCAGCTACGGACAGTCCAATGAGCAGTTCTTC. This translates into CASSYGQSNEQFF. The rearrangement links TRBV5-6 to TRBJ2-1; a weak D match, TRBD1 (6 bases). V lost 3 bases to trimming and J lost 6 bases, with 10 bases between them. From germline, CDR1 is SGHDT and CDR2 YYEEEE. This CDR3 region has 13 residues. The full variable domain, its missing parts supplied by reference TRBV5-6 and TRBJ2-1, is DAGVTQSPTHLIKTRGQQVTLRCSPKSGHDTVSWYQQALGQGPQFIFQYYEEEERQRGNFPDRFSGHQFPNYSSELNVNALLLGDSALYLCASSYGQSNEQFFGPGTRLTVL.

The genes are TRBV6-5 and TRBJ2-3; D unresolved. The germline V gene has CDR1 MNHEY and CDR2 SVGAGI. The CDR3 consists of 13 residues. Trimming left V 0 bases short and J 5 bases short, with 6 bases between. The CDR3 spells CASSYSNGDTQYF. The DNA for the CDR3 is TGTGCCAGCAGTTACTCGAACGGAGATACGCAGTATTTT.

This rearrangement joins TRBV9 to TRBJ2-1, with D maybe TRBD1 (5 bases). The CDR3 is 15 residues long. Germline V gene data show CDR1 as SGDLS and CDR2 as YYNGEE. V was trimmed by 0 bases and J by 3 bases, leaving 10 bases between them. This chain's CDR3 is CASSVEGASYNEQFF. The CDR3 DNA sequence: TGTGCCAGCAGCGTAGAAGGGGCAAGCTACAATGAGCAGTTCTTC.

This clone was observed once. The chain is built from TRBV10-1 and TRBJ2-2, with D uncertain. Germline values: CDR1 WNHNN, CDR2 SYGVQD (reference sequence). V was clipped by 8 bases and J by 8 bases, with 15 bases between them. CDR3 length: 13 residues. The CDR3 region is CASALAPGGELFF. In DNA form, the CDR3 reads TGCGCCAGCGCGCTGGCCCCCGGGGGGGAGCTGTTTTTT.

This clone was seen once. The genes are TRBV30 and TRBJ1-2; 9 bases are shared with TRBD1. The V and J ends lost 3 bases and 3 bases, in that order; junction bases with no gene match: 8. CDR3 length equals 15 residues. From germline, CDR1 is GTSNPN and CDR2 SVGIG (reference sequence). CDR3 loop: CAWRRTRDRDYGYTF. The CDR3, as DNA: TGTGCCTGGAGAAGGACCCGGGACAGGGACTATGGCTACACCTTC.

The chain is built from TRBV6-6 and TRBJ1-1; TRBD1 might be the D (6 bases). This CDR3 contains 14 residues. The V gene's germline CDR1 is MNHNY and CDR2 SVGAGI (reference sequence). V dropped 4 bases and J dropped 1 base, with 10 bases sitting between them. The DNA for the CDR3 is TGTGCCAGCAGTTTTACAGGGTCGAACACTGAAGCTTTCTTT. Amino acids: CASSFTGSNTEAFF.

CDR3 region: CASSRSGETRSGANVLTF. The CDR3 nucleotides are TGCGCCAGCAGCCGAAGCGGGGAAACGAGATCTGGGGCCAACGTCCTGACTTTC. The gene calls are TRBV5-1 and TRBJ2-6; TRBD2 agrees at 7 bases. The V and J ends lost 4 bases and 1 base, in that order; junction bases with no gene match: 11. In germline, CDR1 is SGHRS, CDR2 YFSETQ. The CDR3 spans 18 residues. Supplemented by reference TRBV5-1 and TRBJ2-6, the full variable domain reads KAGVTQTPRYLIKTRGQQVTLSCSPISGHRSVSWYQQTPGQGLQFLFEYFSETQRNKGNFPGRFSGRQFSNSRSEMNVSTLELGDSALYLCASSRSGETRSGANVLTFGAGSRLTVL.

For the CDR3, the DNA is TGTGCCAGCTCAACTACCCGACAGGATCAGCCAGGAAACACCGGGGAGCTGTTTTTT. Translation gives CASSTTRQDQPGNTGELFF. The chain is built from TRBV18 and TRBJ2-2; weak D call: TRBD1 (6 bases). V was trimmed by 5 bases and J by 2 bases, leaving 24 bases between them. The CDR3 consists of 19 residues. Looked up from germline, CDR1 is KGHSH and CDR2 is LQKENI.

The chain joins TRBV5-6 to TRBJ2-4, with D possibly matching TRBD2 (5 bases). The CDR3 has 15 amino acids. V lost 0 bases and J 0 bases, leaving 7 bases between the germline ends. The germline gives CDR1 SGHDT, CDR2 YYEEEE. The CDR3 coding sequence is TGTGCCAGCAGCTTGGTCGGACTAGCCAAAAACATTCAGTACTTC. Protein: CASSLVGLAKNIQYF.

The chain joins TRBV2 to TRBJ2-1; possibly TRBD2 for D (7 bases). The germline V gene encodes CDR1 SNHLY and CDR2 FYNNEI. Trimming cost V 1 base and J 9 bases, with 16 bases left between them. The CDR3 covers 15 residues. As DNA, the CDR3 is TGTGCCAGCAGTGAAGGCGGGGGCCCCGAGGGTGAGCAGTTCTTC. Amino acid sequence: CASSEGGGPEGEQFF.